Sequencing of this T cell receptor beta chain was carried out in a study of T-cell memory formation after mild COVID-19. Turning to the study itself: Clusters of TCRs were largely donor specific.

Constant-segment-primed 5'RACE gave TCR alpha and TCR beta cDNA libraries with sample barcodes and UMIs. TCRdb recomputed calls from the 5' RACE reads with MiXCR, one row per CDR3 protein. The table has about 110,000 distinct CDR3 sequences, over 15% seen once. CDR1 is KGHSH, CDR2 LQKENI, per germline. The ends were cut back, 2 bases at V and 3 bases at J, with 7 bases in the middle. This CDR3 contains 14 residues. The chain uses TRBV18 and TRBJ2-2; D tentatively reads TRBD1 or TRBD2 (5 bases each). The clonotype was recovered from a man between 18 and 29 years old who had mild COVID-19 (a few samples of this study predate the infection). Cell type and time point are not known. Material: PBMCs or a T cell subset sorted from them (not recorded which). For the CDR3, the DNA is TGTGCCAGCTCACCAGGGACGGACACCGGGGAGCTGTTTTTT. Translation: CASSPGTDTGELFF.